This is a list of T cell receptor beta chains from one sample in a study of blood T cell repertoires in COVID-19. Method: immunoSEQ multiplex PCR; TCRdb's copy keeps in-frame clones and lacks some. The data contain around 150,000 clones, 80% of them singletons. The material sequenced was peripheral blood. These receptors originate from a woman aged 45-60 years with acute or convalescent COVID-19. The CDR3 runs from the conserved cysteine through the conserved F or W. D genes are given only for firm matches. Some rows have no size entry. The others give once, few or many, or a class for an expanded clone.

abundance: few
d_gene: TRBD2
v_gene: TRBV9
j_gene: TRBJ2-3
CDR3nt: TGTGCCAGCAGCGTAGCTACAGCGGGACCTAACCCCACAGATACGCAGTATTTT
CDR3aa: CASSVATAGPNPTDTQYF

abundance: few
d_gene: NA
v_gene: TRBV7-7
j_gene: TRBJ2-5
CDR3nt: TGTGCCAGCAGCTTAGTGAGGGACCAAGAGACCCAGTACTTC
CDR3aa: CASSLVRDQETQYF

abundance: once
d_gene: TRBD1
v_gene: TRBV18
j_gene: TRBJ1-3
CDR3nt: TGTGCCAGCTCACCCGGACAGGGAGAAAACACCATATATTTT
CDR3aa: CASSPGQGENTIYF

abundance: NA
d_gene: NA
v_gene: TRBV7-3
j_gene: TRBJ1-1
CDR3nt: TGTGCCAGCAGCTGGGGGGGCCCGAACACTGAAGCTTTCTTT
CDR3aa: CASSWGGPNTEAFF

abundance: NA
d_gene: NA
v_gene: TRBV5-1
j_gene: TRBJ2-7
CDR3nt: TGCGCCAGCAGCTTGTCTCTGGACACCTCCTACGAGCAGTACTTC
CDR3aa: CASSLSLDTSYEQYF

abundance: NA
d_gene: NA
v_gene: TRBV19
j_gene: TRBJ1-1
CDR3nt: TGTGCCAGTAGTATATCCCCTTACACTGAAGCTTTCTTT
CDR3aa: CASSISPYTEAFF

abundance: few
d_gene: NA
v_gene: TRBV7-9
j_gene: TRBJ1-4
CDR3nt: TGTGCCAGCAGCTGGGAGGACCGGGTTGAAAAACTGTTTTTT
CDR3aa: CASSWEDRVEKLFF

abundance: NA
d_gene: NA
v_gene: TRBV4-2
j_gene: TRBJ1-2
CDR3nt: TGTGCCAGCAGCCAGGGCATAGCTAACTATGGCTACACCTTC
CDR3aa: CASSQGIANYGYTF

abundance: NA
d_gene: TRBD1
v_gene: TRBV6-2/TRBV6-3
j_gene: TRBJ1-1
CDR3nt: TGTGCCAGCAGTTACCCGCCAGGCGACAGGGGAAAAGCTTTCTTT
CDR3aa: CASSYPPGDRGKAFF

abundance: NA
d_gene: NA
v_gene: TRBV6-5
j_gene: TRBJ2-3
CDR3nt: TGTGCCAGCAGCGCCGACAGTGGTACGCAGTATTTT
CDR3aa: CASSADSGTQYF

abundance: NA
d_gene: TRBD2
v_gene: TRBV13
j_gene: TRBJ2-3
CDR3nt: TGTGCCAGCAGCTTAGACTACGGGACTAGTGCAGATACGCAGTATTTT
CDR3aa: CASSLDYGTSADTQYF

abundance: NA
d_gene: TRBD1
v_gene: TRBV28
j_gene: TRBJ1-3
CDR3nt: TGTGCCAGCAGTACCCTCGGGACAGGGGCGACCTCGGGGAACACCATATATTTT
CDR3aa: CASSTLGTGATSGNTIYF

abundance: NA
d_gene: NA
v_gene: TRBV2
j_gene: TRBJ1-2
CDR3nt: TGTGCCAGCAGTGTACAGGACATCTATGGCTACACCTTC
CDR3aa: CASSVQDIYGYTF

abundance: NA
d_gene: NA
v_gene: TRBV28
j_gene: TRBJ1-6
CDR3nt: TGTGCCAGCAGCACGGTCCCGATCTCGGGTAATTCACCCCTCCACTTT
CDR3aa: CASSTVPISGNSPLHF

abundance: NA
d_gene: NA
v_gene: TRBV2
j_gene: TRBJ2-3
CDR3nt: TGTGCCAGCAGTGATCAGGCGGATACGCAGTATTTT
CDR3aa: CASSDQADTQYF

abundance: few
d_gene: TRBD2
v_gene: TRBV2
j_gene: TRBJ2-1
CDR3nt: TGTGCCAGCGGGGGGGACGGGGATCGGTTCTTC
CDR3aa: CASGGDGDRFF

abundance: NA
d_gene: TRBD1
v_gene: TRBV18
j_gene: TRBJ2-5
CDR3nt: TGTGCCAGCTCACCCTCACAGGGGGCGCCCGGGGAGACCCAGTACTTC
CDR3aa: CASSPSQGAPGETQYF

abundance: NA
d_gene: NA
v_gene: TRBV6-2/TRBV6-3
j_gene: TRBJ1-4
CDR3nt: TGTGCCAGCAGTTTGAGGACAGCCGAAAAACTGTTTTTT
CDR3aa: CASSLRTAEKLFF

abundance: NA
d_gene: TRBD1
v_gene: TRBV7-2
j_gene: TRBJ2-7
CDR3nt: TGTGCCAGCAGCCCAGGGGGGACAGGGTTCGAGCAGTACTTC
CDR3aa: CASSPGGTGFEQYF

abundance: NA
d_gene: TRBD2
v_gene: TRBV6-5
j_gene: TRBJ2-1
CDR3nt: TGTGCCAGCAGTTTTACTAGCGGGTACTACAATGAGCAGTTCTTC
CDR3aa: CASSFTSGYYNEQFF

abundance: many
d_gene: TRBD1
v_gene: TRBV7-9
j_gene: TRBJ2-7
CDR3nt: TGTGCCAGCGGGGACAGCCTTGGAGAGCAGTACTTC
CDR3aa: CASGDSLGEQYF

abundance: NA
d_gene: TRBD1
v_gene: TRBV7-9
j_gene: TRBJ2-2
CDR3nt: TGTGCCAGCAGCCCCCGGGACAGTTACACCGGGGAGCTGTTTTTT
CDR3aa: CASSPRDSYTGELFF

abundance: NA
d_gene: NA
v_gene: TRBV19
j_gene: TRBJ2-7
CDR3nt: TGTGCCAGTAGTGTACCCTCGGGACTTCACGAGCAGTACTTC
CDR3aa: CASSVPSGLHEQYF

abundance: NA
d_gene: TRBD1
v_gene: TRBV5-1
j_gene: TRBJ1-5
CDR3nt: TGCGCCAGCAGCCGAGGAGGGGACAGAGATCAGCCCCAGCATTTT
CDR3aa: CASSRGGDRDQPQHF

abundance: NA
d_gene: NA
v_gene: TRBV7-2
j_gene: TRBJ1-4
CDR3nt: TGTGCCAGCAGCCCTACGCTAAATAATGAAAAACTGTTTTTT
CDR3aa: CASSPTLNNEKLFF

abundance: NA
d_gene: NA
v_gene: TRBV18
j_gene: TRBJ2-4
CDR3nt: TGTGCCAGCTCACCACCGGAGGTGGCCAAAAACATTCAGTACTTC
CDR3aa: CASSPPEVAKNIQYF

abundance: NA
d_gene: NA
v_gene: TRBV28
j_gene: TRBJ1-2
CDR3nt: TGTGCCAGCAGTTCGGGAGGAAGGGGCTACACCTTC
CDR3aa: CASSSGGRGYTF

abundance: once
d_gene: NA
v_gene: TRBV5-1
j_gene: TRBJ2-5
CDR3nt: TGCGCCAGCAGCCTGACCCAGGGGCGCCGGGAGACCCAGTACTTC
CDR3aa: CASSLTQGRRETQYF

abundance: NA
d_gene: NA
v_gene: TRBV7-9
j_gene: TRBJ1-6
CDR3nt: TGTGCCAGCAGCTTAACGGGACCCCTCCACTTT
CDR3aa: CASSLTGPLHF

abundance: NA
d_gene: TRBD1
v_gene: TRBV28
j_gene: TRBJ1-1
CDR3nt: TGTGCCAGCAGACATCCCGGGACAGGGCTCTTTACTTTCTTT
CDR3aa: CASRHPGTGLFTFF

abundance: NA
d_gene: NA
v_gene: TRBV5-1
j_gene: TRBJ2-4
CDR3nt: TGCGCCAGCAGCCGGACAGGAGGGACCAAAAACATTCAGTACTTC
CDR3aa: CASSRTGGTKNIQYF